This is a list of T cell receptor beta chains from one sample in a study of cytomegalovirus exposure and HLA in healthy donors. Here immunoSEQ multiplex PCR was the method, and the copy in TCRdb shows in-frame clones only, minus some. The sample has 90,000 to 150,000 clones, 7% to 9.5% seen once. Sequencing input: PBMCs. These receptors all come from a woman between 40 and 50 years old in good health and CMV-seropositive. Both conserved end residues are part of each CDR3. Fields, in order: J gene, V gene, clone size, D gene, CDR3 DNA, CDR3 protein. A D gene is named only where the DNA matches it firmly. Clone size, where shown, is once, few, many, or a class for clones that have expanded.

TRBJ2-5,TRBV4-1,few,TRBD2,TGCGCCAGCAGCCGGGGGGGTGTTGAGACCCAGTACTTC,CASSRGGVETQYF
TRBJ2-7,TRBV11-2,few,-,TGTGCCAGCAGCCGACAGCGGGTCTACGAGCAGTACTTC,CASSRQRVYEQYF
TRBJ2-7,TRBV19,few,TRBD1,TGTGCCAGTAGTATAGGTACAGGGGGTTCCTACGAGCAGTACTTC,CASSIGTGGSYEQYF
TRBJ1-3,TRBV6-1,few,TRBD1,TGTGCCAGCAGTGATCCACCGGGCAGGGGGCATGGAAACACCATATATTTT,CASSDPPGRGHGNTIYF
TRBJ1-4,TRBV5-1,few,TRBD1,TGCGCCAGCAGCCAGCCGGGACAGGGGAATGAAAAACTGTTTTTT,CASSQPGQGNEKLFF
TRBJ1-2,TRBV18,-,-,TGTGCCAGCTCCCCTAGGAGTAACTATGGCTACACCTTC,CASSPRSNYGYTF
TRBJ2-1,TRBV27,-,TRBD2,TGTGCCACCAAAGTTGGGAGGGCATACAATGAGCAGTTCTTC,CATKVGRAYNEQFF
TRBJ2-3,TRBV7-3,-,TRBD2,TGTGCCAGCAGCTCACTAGCGGGGGCTGTCACAGATACGCAGTATTTT,CASSSLAGAVTDTQYF
TRBJ2-7,TRBV29-1,few,-,TGCAGCGTTCGACGGGATACCTACGAGCAGTACTTC,CSVRRDTYEQYF
TRBJ1-4,TRBV5-1,-,TRBD1,TGCGCCAGCAGCAAACCGGACAGGGAAGATGATGAAAAACTGTTTTTT,CASSKPDREDDEKLFF
TRBJ2-1,TRBV10-3,-,-,TGTGCCATCAGAGAATCAGGGGAGCAGTTCTTC,CAIRESGEQFF
TRBJ1-5,TRBV6-6,few,TRBD1,TGTGCCAGCAGTTACCGAGACAGGGATCAGCCCCAGCATTTT,CASSYRDRDQPQHF
TRBJ1-6,TRBV11-2,-,-,TGTGCCAGCAGCTTTAGGCGGGAATCACCCCTCCACTTT,CASSFRRESPLHF
TRBJ1-2,TRBV6-6,few,TRBD1,TGTGCCGTCCTTGGACAGGCTAACTATGGCTACACCTTC,CAVLGQANYGYTF